These 32 T cell receptor beta chains came from one sample sequenced in a study of Graves' ophthalmopathy and Graves' hyperthyroidism. Beta-chain TCR CDR3 regions were amplified from RNA transcripts. First-round RT-PCR relied on HTBI primers, and a second-round multiplex PCR came next. TCRdb called the multiplex PCR reads again in MiXCR, with one record for every CDR3 protein. Of around 590,000 distinct CDR3 sequences in the sample, about 40% were seen once. Sample: peripheral blood or thyroid tissue (not recorded which). These receptor sequences come from an adult man with Graves' hyperthyroidism.

The chain uses TRBV12-3 or TRBV12-4 and TRBJ2-7; TRBD1 matches at 7 bases. This CDR3 has 14 residues. V was clipped by 5 bases and J by 4 bases; unmatched bases: 8. Here the CDR3 reads CASSIGQVQYEQYF. CDR3 bases: TGTGCCAGCAGTATCGGACAGGTCCAGTACGAGCAGTACTTC.

As regards this clonotype: This may arise from a read error, as a much more abundant clone is one base away. The V call is TRBV2, the J call TRBJ2-7, with a tentative D call TRBD2 (6 bases). Deletions cut 7 bases from V and 9 bases from J, with 22 bases between. Germline CDR1 reads SNHLY; CDR2 reads FYNNEI. The CDR3 is 14 amino acids. DNA for the CDR3: TGTGCCAGCACCTACCGGGACTCCAACCCCGGGCAGTACTTC. It encodes CASTYRDSNPGQYF.

This clonotype was found many times. The chain employs TRBV4-1 and TRBJ2-5, with D possibly TRBD1 on 5 matching bases. With 3 bases removed from V and 5 bases from J, the gap between germline ends came to 10 bases. The V gene's germline CDR1 is MGHRA and CDR2 YSYEKL. The CDR3 has 13 residues. The chain's CDR3 is CASSHGRVETQYF. In DNA form, the CDR3 reads TGCGCCAGCAGCCATGGCAGGGTGGAGACCCAGTACTTC.

This clonotype was found once. A much larger clone sits a single nucleotide away, making a read error possible. The rearrangement joins TRBV12-3 or TRBV12-4 to TRBJ1-3; D may be TRBD1 (5 bases). The CDR3 has 11 amino acids. The CDR3 nucleotides read TGTGCCAGCACTGGGGGAAACACCACATATTTT. Its translation is CASTGGNTTYF.

This clonotype was seen many times. This chain uses TRBV6-1 with TRBJ1-2; D is undetermined. The CDR3 spans 13 residues. CDR1 and CDR2 (germline): MNHNS, SASEGT. The V end was cut by 2 bases, the J end by 8 bases, with 12 bases between. Here the CDR3 reads CASSESRQFGYTF. CDR3 sequence (DNA): TGTGCCAGCAGTGAATCTAGGCAGTTCGGCTACACCTTC.

This clonotype was recorded many times. V gene TRBV11-2 combines with J gene TRBJ1-1; D may be TRBD1 (6 bases). The V end lost 0 bases, the J end lost 5 bases, and 10 bases lay between the germline ends. The germline gives CDR1 SGHAT, CDR2 FQNNGV. This CDR3 comprises 14 residues. Here the CDR3 reads CASSLDTGNTEAFF. The CDR3 DNA sequence: TGTGCCAGCAGCTTAGATACAGGGAATACTGAAGCTTTCTTT.

This clonotype was seen only a few times. The chain couples TRBV6-2 or TRBV6-3 to TRBJ2-2, with TRBD2 matching over 10 bases. V was pared by 6 bases and J by 5 bases, with 9 bases of the junction left unmatched. The germline V gene encodes CDR1 MNHEY and CDR2 SVGEGT. The CDR3 is 16 amino acids. The chain's CDR3 is CASSRTLAGGTGELFF. CDR3 nucleotide sequence: TGTGCCAGCAGCCGAACCTTAGCGGGGGGTACCGGGGAGCTGTTTTTT.

In the case of this clonotype: This may come from a read error, since a much larger clone is one base off. The chain combines TRBV5-5 with TRBJ1-2; tentative D call: TRBD1 (6 bases). V lost 4 bases and J lost 4, with 14 bases in between. This CDR3 has 14 amino acids. Germline V CDR1 and CDR2: SGHKS, YYEKEE (reference sequence). The CDR3 spells CASSAGGLVYGYTF. CDR3 DNA: TGTGCCAGCAGCGCGGGGGGCCTGGTCTATGGCTACACCTTC.

This clonotype was detected only once. The rearrangement uses TRBV27 and TRBJ2-7; tentatively, D is TRBD1 or TRBD2 (5 bases each). Germline values: CDR1 MNHEY, CDR2 SMNVEV (reference sequence). This CDR3 is built from 14 residues. V was trimmed by 8 bases and J by 2 bases, leaving 16 bases between them. In DNA, the CDR3 is TGTGCCAGCCGGGGAAGGGGTAGTACCTACGAGCAGTACTTC. It yields the protein CASRGRGSTYEQYF.

The gene calls are TRBV19 and TRBJ1-4; D might be TRBD1 (5 bases). The length of the CDR3 is 16 residues. The V and J ends lost 4 bases and 8 bases respectively, with 20 bases between them. Germline V lookup: CDR1 LNHDA, CDR2 SQIVND (reference sequence). Here the CDR3 reads CASSTGRTGRREKLFF. The DNA of the CDR3 is TGTGCCAGTAGTACAGGCCGTACGGGACGGAGAGAAAAACTGTTTTTT.

This clonotype was counted a few times. The chain uses TRBV7-8 and TRBJ1-2; tentatively, D is TRBD1 (5 bases). V was clipped by 2 bases and J by 6 bases, with 13 bases between them. The germline V gene encodes CDR1 SGHVS and CDR2 FQNEAQ. The CDR3 covers 14 residues. CDR3 residues: CASSLLQGFDGYTF. CDR3 DNA: TGTGCCAGCAGCTTACTTCAGGGTTTCGATGGCTACACCTTC.

At least ten counts were recorded for this clonotype. V and J are TRBV19 and TRBJ1-6, with D unresolved. The germline V gene encodes CDR1 LNHDA and CDR2 SQIVND (reference sequence). The CDR3 is 14 residues long. V was pared by 3 bases and J by 10 bases, with 13 bases between. CDR3 nucleotide sequence: TGTGCCAGTAGTATCCACGGGAGCGGATCACCCCTCCACTTT. This gives the protein CASSIHGSGSPLHF.

This clonotype has ten or more counts. The chain couples TRBV20-1 to TRBJ1-6; TRBD1 matches 7 bases. Per germline, CDR1 DFQATT and CDR2 SNEGSKA (reference sequence). This CDR3 region has 15 residues. Trimming took 1 base from V and 0 from J; bases not matched to a gene: 0. The CDR3 region has the DNA TGCAGTGCTAGAGGGGACAGCTCCTATAATTCACCCCTCCACTTT. Translating it yields CSARGDSSYNSPLHF.

This clonotype was seen many times. The chain combines TRBV4-1 with TRBJ2-7; 10 bases are a match to TRBD1. V dropped 3 bases and J dropped 2; count of bases not matched to a gene: 4. Germline CDR1 MGHRA, CDR2 YSYEKL. The CDR3 is 15 amino acids. For the CDR3, the DNA is TGCGCCAGCAGCCATCCGGGACAGGGGACCTACGAGCAGTACTTC. Its translation: CASSHPGQGTYEQYF.

This clonotype was counted once. The gene calls are TRBV10-3 and TRBJ2-5; 7 positions match TRBD2. The length of the CDR3 is 16 residues. Germline V gene sequence: CDR1 ENHRY, CDR2 SYGVKD. Unmatched junction bases numbered 13, after V lost 6 bases and J lost 3 bases. The CDR3 nucleotides are TGTGCCATCAGACCGACCCAACTAGCGAGAAAAGAGACCCAGTACTTC. Protein: CAIRPTQLARKETQYF.

The chain uses TRBV7-3 and TRBJ2-5; weak D call: TRBD2 (6 bases). Germline V gives CDR1 SGHTA, CDR2 FQGTGA. V gave up 5 bases and J gave up 5 bases, with 15 bases separating them. This CDR3 region has 14 residues. CDR3 nucleotide sequence: TGTGCCAGCAGCCACTCGAACGGGAGTGAGACCCAGTACTTC. Amino acid sequence: CASSHSNGSETQYF. Based on the CDR3 plus reference TRBV7-3 and TRBJ2-5, the full variable domain is GAGVSQTPSNKVTEKGKYVELRCDPISGHTALYWYRQSLGQGPEFLIYFQGTGAADDSGLPNDRFFAVRPEGSVSTLKIQRTERGDSAVYLCASSHSNGSETQYFGPGTRLLVL.

This clonotype was detected many times. V is TRBV6-5 and J is TRBJ1-2; 8 positions agree with TRBD1. Looked up from germline, CDR1 is MNHEY and CDR2 is SVGAGI. This CDR3 has 17 residues. V lost 0 bases to trimming and J lost 0 bases; unmatched junction nucleotides: 6. The CDR3 bases are TGTGCCAGCAGTTACTCGGGACAGGCAACTGCTAACTATGGCTACACCTTC. It codes for CASSYSGQATANYGYTF.

The gene calls are TRBV20-1 and TRBJ2-7; 7 bases fit TRBD1. CDR3 length equals 13 residues. The J segment lost 7 bases and the V segment lost 5 bases, leaving 11 bases of the junction unmatched. Germline V lookup: CDR1 DFQATT, CDR2 SNEGSKA (reference sequence). Here the CDR3 DNA reads TGCAGTGCTTGGACAGGAACGTACAATGAGCAGTACTTC. The encoded protein is CSAWTGTYNEQYF.

This clonotype has a handful of counts. Without the conserved terminal phenylalanine or tryptophan, this CDR3 likely stems from a read error. J is TRBJ2-7 and V is TRBV5-6; a possible D gene is TRBD2 (5 bases). V lost 0 bases to trimming and J lost 2 bases, with 9 bases between them. Germline lookup yields CDR1 SGHDT and CDR2 YYEEEE. The CDR3 extends over 14 amino acids. CDR3 amino acids: CASSLGTPAYEQYL. In nucleotides, the CDR3 is TGTGCCAGCAGCTTGGGGACTCCCGCCTACGAGCAGTACCTC.

V is TRBV28 and J is TRBJ2-7; no reliable D call. The CDR3 spans 15 residues. Germline V gene lookup returns CDR1 MDHEN and CDR2 SYDVKM. V was trimmed by 7 bases and J by 0 bases, leaving 16 bases between them. The CDR3 sequence: CASNSGSTSSYEQYF. The CDR3 DNA reads TGTGCCAGCAATTCAGGTTCTACGAGCTCCTACGAGCAGTACTTC.

The chain combines TRBV7-9 with TRBJ1-2; TRBD1 aligns across 8 bases. This CDR3 is 17 amino acids long. J gave up 4 bases and V 3 bases, and 13 bases lay outside the gene matches. CDR1 SEHNR and CDR2 FQNEAQ come from the germline V gene (reference sequence). The CDR3 nucleotides read TGTGCCAGCAGCTTTCCTATCAACGTGCAGGGGGCCTATGGCTACACCTTC. This encodes CASSFPINVQGAYGYTF.

This clonotype was recorded at least ten times. The chain employs TRBV9 and TRBJ2-5, with no clear D. V gave up 4 bases and J gave up 1 base, with 11 bases separating them. From germline, CDR1 is SGDLS and CDR2 YYNGEE. The CDR3 extends over 14 amino acids. The CDR3 protein is CASSYSQAQETQYF. CDR3 bases: TGTGCCAGCAGCTACTCGCAGGCCCAAGAGACCCAGTACTTC.

As regards this clonotype: This may be a read error: a much more frequent sequence differs by one nucleotide. The V gene is TRBV25-1, the J gene TRBJ1-2; unclear D gene. CDR1 MGHDK and CDR2 SYGVNS come from the germline V gene. The CDR3 sequence is 13 residues long. CDR3 amino acids: CTSSSPADYGYTF. The CDR3 DNA is TGTACCAGCAGTTCCCCGGCCGACTATGGCTACACCTTC.

This chain connects TRBV12-3 or TRBV12-4 to TRBJ1-4; D possibly corresponds to TRBD1 (6 bases). CDR3 length: 16 residues. The germline V and J ends were trimmed by 3 bases and 2 bases, with 13 bases remaining between them. The CDR3 here is CASSFRQGTTNEKLFF. CDR3 DNA sequence: TGTGCCAGCAGTTTTAGGCAGGGGACTACTAATGAAAAACTGTTTTTT.

At least ten counts were recorded for this clonotype. J is TRBJ2-7 and V is TRBV12-5, with D perhaps matching TRBD2 (5 bases). CDR1 is LGHNT and CDR2 is FRNRAP in the germline V gene. V gave up 6 bases and J gave up 4 bases, with 10 bases separating them. The CDR3 totals 12 residues. CDR3 bases: TGTGCTAGTGGCCCAGGAGGATACGAGCAGTACTTC. Its protein product is CASGPGGYEQYF.

This clonotype was seen repeatedly, ten times or more. The chain recombines TRBV5-8 with TRBJ2-7; TRBD1 might be the D (5 bases). With 4 bases removed from V and 9 bases from J, the gap between germline ends came to 23 bases. Germline lookup yields CDR1 SGHTS and CDR2 YDEGEE. The CDR3 totals 15 residues. The CDR3 DNA is TGTGCCAGCAGCCAGATTGGCAGGGTTGTTGGGGTGCAGTACTTC. It yields the protein CASSQIGRVVGVQYF. The variable domain in full, completed from reference TRBV5-8 and TRBJ2-7, reads EAGVTQSPTHLIKTRGQQATLRCSPISGHTSVYWYQQALGLGLQFLLWYDEGEERNRGNFPPRFSGRQFPNYSSELNVNALELEDSALYLCASSQIGRVVGVQYFGPGTRLTVT.

The chain employs TRBV28 and TRBJ1-5; 8 bases are shared with TRBD1. Germline V gene lookup returns CDR1 MDHEN and CDR2 SYDVKM. The CDR3 is made up of 14 amino acids. Trimming removed 6 bases from V and 2 bases from J; junction bases left unmatched: 3. Written as DNA, the CDR3 is TGTGCCAGCAGCAAGGACAGGGGCAATCAGCCCCAGCATTTT. Its protein is CASSKDRGNQPQHF.

The gene calls are TRBV7-8 and TRBJ1-6; D is unclear. The CDR3 has 12 amino acids. The germline V and J ends were trimmed by 2 bases and 8 bases, with 4 bases remaining between them. Per germline, CDR1 SGHVS and CDR2 FQNEAQ. The CDR3: CASSLPYSPLHF. CDR3 nucleotide sequence: TGTGCCAGCAGCTTACCTTATTCACCCCTCCACTTT.

This clonotype appeared many times. The chain links TRBV7-2 to TRBJ2-5, with TRBD2 matching 9 bases. The ends lost 0 bases at V and 4 bases at J; junction bases unmatched: 12. This CDR3 has 18 residues. The germline gives CDR1 SGHTA, CDR2 FQGNSA. DNA for the CDR3: TGTGCCAGCAGCTTAGCGCGTTTTTTCCTAGCGGGAAGAGAGACCCAGTACTTC. It codes for CASSLARFFLAGRETQYF.

This clonotype was picked up many times. The chain is built from TRBV12-3 or TRBV12-4 and TRBJ1-5; 7 bases fit TRBD1. This CDR3 contains 13 residues. V shed 5 bases, J shed 6 bases, and the junction held 4 bases outside the gene matches. CDR3 coding DNA: TGTGCCAGCAGTCATCAGGGGGTTCAGCCCCAGCATTTT. It translates to CASSHQGVQPQHF.

This clonotype has a count of ten or more. V and J are TRBV7-2 and TRBJ1-2, with D maybe TRBD1 (5 bases). The germline CDR1 and CDR2 sequences are SGHTA and FQGNSA. The CDR3 is made up of 15 amino acids. The V and J ends lost 1 base and 1 base respectively, with 10 bases between them. CDR3 in amino acids: CASSLVGGDNYGYTF. CDR3 nucleotides: TGTGCCAGCAGCTTAGTCGGAGGGGATAACTATGGCTACACCTTC.

Concerning this clonotype itself: This may arise from a read error, as a much more abundant clone is one base away. The J gene is TRBJ1-2, the V gene TRBV9; no clear D gene. Trimming took 4 bases from V and 7 from J, leaving 17 bases between them. Germline CDR1 SGDLS, CDR2 YYNGEE. The CDR3 extends over 14 amino acids. The CDR3 loop is CASSRWVNDAGYTF. The CDR3 nucleotides read TGTGCCAGCAGCCGCTGGGTAAACGACGCTGGCTACACCTTC.